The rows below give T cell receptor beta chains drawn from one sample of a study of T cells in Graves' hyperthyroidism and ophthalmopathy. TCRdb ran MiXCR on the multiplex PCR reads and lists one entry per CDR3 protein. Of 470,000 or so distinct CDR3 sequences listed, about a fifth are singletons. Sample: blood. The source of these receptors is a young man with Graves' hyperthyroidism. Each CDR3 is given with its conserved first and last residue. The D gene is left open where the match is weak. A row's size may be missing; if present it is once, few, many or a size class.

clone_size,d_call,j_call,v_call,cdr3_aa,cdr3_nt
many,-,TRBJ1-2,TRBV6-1,CASSGKREFNYGYTF,TGTGCCAGCAGTGGGAAAAGGGAGTTTAACTATGGCTACACCTTC
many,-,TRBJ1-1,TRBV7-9,CASSPPGTEAFF,TGTGCCAGCAGCCCTCCAGGTACTGAAGCTTTCTTT
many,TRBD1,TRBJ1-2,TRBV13,CASSLYGDRGRYGYTF,TGTGCCAGCAGCTTATATGGGGACAGGGGGCGTTATGGCTACACCTTC
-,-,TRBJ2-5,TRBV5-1,CASSRARTEETQYF,TGCGCCAGCAGCCGAGCGAGGACTGAAGAGACCCAGTACTTC
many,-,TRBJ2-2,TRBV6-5,CASTLEDAGELFF,TGTGCCAGCACTTTAGAAGATGCCGGGGAGCTGTTTTTT
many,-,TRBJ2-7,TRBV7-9,CASSLPGVPSYEQYF,TGTGCCAGCAGCTTGCCCGGGGTCCCCTCCTACGAGCAGTACTTC
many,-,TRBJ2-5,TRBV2,CASNLPTEQETQYF,TGTGCCAGCAACCTCCCGACAGAGCAAGAGACCCAGTACTTC
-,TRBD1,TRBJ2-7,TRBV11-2,CASSQIVGQGAPEQYF,TGTGCCAGCAGCCAAATTGTGGGACAGGGGGCGCCTGAGCAGTACTTC
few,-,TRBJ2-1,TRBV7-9,CASSGQPSYNEQFF,TGTGCCAGCAGTGGGCAGCCTTCCTACAATGAGCAGTTCTTC
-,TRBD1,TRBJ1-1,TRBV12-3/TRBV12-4,CASSSAGTGTTEAFF,TGTGCCAGCAGTTCGGCCGGGACAGGGACGACTGAAGCTTTCTTT
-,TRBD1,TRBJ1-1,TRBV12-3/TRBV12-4,CASSYGQGNAEAFF,TGTGCCAGCAGTTACGGACAGGGAAACGCTGAAGCTTTCTTT
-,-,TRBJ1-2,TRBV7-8,CASSLVTENYGYTF,TGTGCCAGCAGCTTAGTTACAGAAAACTATGGCTACACCTTC
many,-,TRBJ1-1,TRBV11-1,CASTSRVNTEAFF,TGTGCCAGCACCTCCAGGGTGAACACTGAAGCTTTCTTT
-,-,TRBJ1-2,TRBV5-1,CASSLRDEGYGYTF,TGCGCCAGCAGCTTACGGGACGAGGGGTATGGCTACACCTTC
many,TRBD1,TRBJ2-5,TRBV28,CASSSHRGPPGETQYF,TGTGCCAGCAGTTCGCACAGGGGCCCTCCAGGGGAGACCCAGTACTTC
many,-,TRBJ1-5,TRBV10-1,CANIKRPQHF,TGCGCCAACATTAAGAGGCCCCAGCATTTT
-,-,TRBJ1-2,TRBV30,CAWSVLLNYGYTF,TGTGCCTGGAGTGTATTGTTAAACTATGGCTACACCTTC
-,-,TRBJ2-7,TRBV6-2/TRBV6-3,CASLKGRDYEQYF,TGTGCCAGCCTCAAAGGCAGGGACTACGAGCAGTACTTC
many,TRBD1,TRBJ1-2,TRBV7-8,CASANLGTGGNYGYTF,TGTGCCAGCGCAAACCTCGGGACAGGGGGCAACTATGGCTACACCTTC
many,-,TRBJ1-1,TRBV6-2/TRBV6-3,CASISRGNTEAFF,TGTGCCAGCATTTCCCGGGGGAACACTGAAGCTTTCTTT
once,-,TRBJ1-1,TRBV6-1,CASNTGSAEAFF,TGTGCCAGCAATACAGGTTCGGCTGAAGCTTTCTTT
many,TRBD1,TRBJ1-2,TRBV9,CASSPDRANYGYTF,TGTGCCAGCAGCCCGGACAGGGCTAACTATGGCTACACCTTC
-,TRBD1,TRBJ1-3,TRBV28,CASSQQRQGAFSGNTIYF,TGTGCCAGCAGCCAACAGAGACAGGGGGCGTTCTCTGGAAACACCATATATTTT
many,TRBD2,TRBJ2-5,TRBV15,CATSRDSGGQETQYF,TGTGCCACCAGCAGAGATAGCGGGGGACAAGAGACCCAGTACTTC
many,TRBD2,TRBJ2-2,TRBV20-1,CSAMASGGPTGELFF,TGCAGTGCCATGGCTAGCGGGGGACCCACCGGGGAGCTGTTTTTT
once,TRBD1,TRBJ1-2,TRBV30,CAWSAGTGDGYTF,TGTGCCTGGAGTGCCGGGACAGGTGATGGCTACACCTTC
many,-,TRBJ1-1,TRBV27,CASSLQQGMDAFF,TGTGCCAGCAGTTTACAACAGGGTATGGATGCTTTCTTT
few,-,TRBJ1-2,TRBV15,CATSRDSAPNYGYTF,TGTGCCACCAGCAGAGATAGTGCACCTAACTATGGCTACACCTTC
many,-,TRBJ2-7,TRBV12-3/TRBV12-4,CAGSTAGAPGEQYF,TGTGCCGGCAGTACAGCCGGGGCGCCTGGCGAGCAGTACTTC
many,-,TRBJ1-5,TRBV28,CASSTGQPQHF,TGTGCCAGCTCTACGGGTCAGCCCCAGCATTTT
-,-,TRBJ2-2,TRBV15,CATSRDRLAGELFF,TGTGCCACCAGCAGAGATCGACTAGCCGGGGAGCTGTTTTTT
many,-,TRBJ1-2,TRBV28,CASSLLGGYGYTF,TGTGCCAGCAGTCTACTCGGTGGCTATGGCTACACCTTC
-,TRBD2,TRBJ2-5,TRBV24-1,CATSDPGTSGGEETQYF,TGTGCCACCAGTGACCCCGGGACTAGCGGGGGGGAAGAGACCCAGTACTTC
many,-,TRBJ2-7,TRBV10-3,CAISGAVRNPSYEQYF,TGTGCCATCAGTGGGGCAGTTCGGAATCCCTCCTACGAGCAGTACTTC
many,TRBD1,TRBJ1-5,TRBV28,CASSSQGDKSRGWHF,TGTGCCAGCAGTTCCCAGGGGGACAAATCGCGGGGATGGCATTTT
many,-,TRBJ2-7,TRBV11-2,CASSLLQVGSEQYF,TGTGCCAGCAGCTTATTGCAGGTCGGGAGCGAGCAGTACTTC
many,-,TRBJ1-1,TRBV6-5,CASTTKLNTEAFF,TGTGCCAGCACTACCAAATTGAACACTGAAGCTTTCTTT
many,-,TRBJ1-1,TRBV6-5,CASSYSWAENPSTEAFF,TGTGCCAGCAGTTACTCGTGGGCCGAAAACCCATCCACTGAAGCTTTCTTT
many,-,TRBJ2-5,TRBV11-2,CASSLGWAQETQYF,TGTGCCAGCAGCTTAGGGTGGGCGCAAGAGACCCAGTACTTC
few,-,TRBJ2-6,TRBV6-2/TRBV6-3,CASSYFLPGASGTNVLTF,TGTGCCAGCAGTTATTTTCTGCCGGGAGCCTCTGGGACCAACGTCCTGACTTTC
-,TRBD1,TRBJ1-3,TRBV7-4,CASSLAPWAGGEYSSAGNTIYF,TGTGCCAGCAGCTTAGCTCCCTGGGCAGGGGGCGAGTACTCTTCGGCTGGAAACACCATATATTTT
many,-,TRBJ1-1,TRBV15,CATSTPGRGAEAFF,TGTGCCACCAGCACGCCAGGGAGGGGGGCTGAAGCTTTCTTT
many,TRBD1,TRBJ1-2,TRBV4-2,CASSPSSGTGSSGYTF,TGTGCCAGCAGCCCCTCTAGTGGGACAGGGTCGAGTGGCTACACCTTC
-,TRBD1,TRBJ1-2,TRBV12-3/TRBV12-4,CASSSPGQGSYGYTF,TGTGCCAGCAGTTCCCCGGGACAGGGTAGCTATGGCTACACCTTC
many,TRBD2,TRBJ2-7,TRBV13,CASSSLAGEQYF,TGTGCCAGCAGCTCCTTAGCGGGGGAGCAGTACTTC
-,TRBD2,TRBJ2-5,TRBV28,CASSHRGGRRGQETQYF,TGTGCCAGCAGCCACCGGGGAGGGCGGCGGGGCCAAGAGACCCAGTACTTC
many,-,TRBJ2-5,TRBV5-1,CASSLGTTETQYF,TGCGCCAGCAGCTTGGGGACCACGGAGACCCAGTACTTC
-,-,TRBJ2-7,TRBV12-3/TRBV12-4,CASSPHQAATYEQYF,TGTGCCAGCAGTCCCCACCAAGCGGCGACCTACGAGCAGTACTTC
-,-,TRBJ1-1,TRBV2,CASSDSWEGTEAFF,TGTGCCAGCAGTGATTCCTGGGAGGGCACTGAAGCTTTCTTT
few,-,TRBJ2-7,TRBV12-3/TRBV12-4,CASSPSGNSYEQYF,TGTGCCAGCAGTCCCAGTGGGAACTCTTACGAGCAGTACTTC
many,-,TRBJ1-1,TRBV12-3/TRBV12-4,CASTLRGRGSEAFF,TGTGCCAGCACTCTTAGGGGCAGGGGTTCTGAAGCTTTCTTT
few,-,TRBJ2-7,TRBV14,CASSQPGTPAYEQYF,TGTGCCAGCAGCCAGCCCGGGACCCCAGCCTACGAGCAGTACTTC
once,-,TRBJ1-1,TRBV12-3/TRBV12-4,CASRWQLNTEAFF,TGTGCCAGCCGCTGGCAGTTGAACACTGAAGCTTTCTTT
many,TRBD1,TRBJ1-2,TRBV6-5,CASSYSLDREGYTF,TGTGCCAGCAGTTACTCCCTGGACAGGGAAGGCTACACCTTC
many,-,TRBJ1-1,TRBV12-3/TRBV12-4,CASSLYGATEAFF,TGTGCCAGCAGTTTATATGGGGCCACTGAAGCTTTCTTT
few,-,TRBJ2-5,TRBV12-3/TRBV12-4,CASSSLPLGPETQYF,TGTGCCAGCAGTTCTCTCCCCCTTGGGCCGGAGACCCAGTACTTC
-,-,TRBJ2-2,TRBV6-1,CASRDGTPGTGELFF,TGTGCCAGCAGAGACGGGACACCGGGCACCGGGGAGCTGTTTTTT
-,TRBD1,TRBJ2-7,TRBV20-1,CSATPRTGWDYEQYF,TGCAGTGCTACGCCCCGGACAGGGTGGGATTACGAGCAGTACTTC
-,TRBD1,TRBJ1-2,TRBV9,CASSAPGQINYGYTF,TGTGCCAGCAGCGCACCGGGACAGATTAACTATGGCTACACCTTC